This TCR beta chain was identified during a study of PD-L1 blockade in urothelial cancer. Time point in this sample: pretreatment peripheral blood. Each PCR received spiked synthetic TCR analog templates. Sequencing was performed with immunoSEQ multiplex PCR; in TCRdb, only in-frame clones are kept and a portion is missing. This sample yields tens of thousands of clones, of which 70% to 90% are seen a single time; 13% to 15% belongs to the top ten. The V gene's germline CDR1 is MNHNS and CDR2 SASEGT. This CDR3 contains 15 residues. Trimming removed 2 bases at V and 5 bases at J, with 15 bases between.

This chain links TRBV6-1 with TRBJ1-1; D remains ambiguous. Sequencing was performed on PBMCs, taken around atezolizumab (anti-PD-L1) treatment. The receptor comes from a man aged 55 to 70 with urothelial cancer. The CDR3 nucleotides are TGTGCCAGCAGTGAATACGAGTGGAGGAGAACTGAAGCTTTCTTT. Translating gives CASSEYEWRRTEAFF.